This TCR beta chain was observed in a study of shared clonotypes between healthy human individuals. Method: immunoSEQ multiplex PCR; TCRdb's copy keeps in-frame clones and lacks some. The profile shows roughly 890,000 clones, 80% to 95% of them singletons. The length of the CDR3 is 15 residues. V dropped 2 bases and J dropped 0 bases, with 10 bases sitting between them. The germline V gene encodes CDR1 MDHEN and CDR2 SYDVKM. Remarks on this clone: No antigen is known for it.

Terminally differentiated effector memory CD45RA+ cells were excluded by CCR7 positive selection of CD45RO-negative cells. Study-wide points: A handful of donors showed sharing of approximately 5% of naive CD4 clonotypes. Clonotype sharing among donors likely depends on sequencing depth. Incompleteness in sorted-subset sequencing, despite large depth, was shown by rarefaction.

The receptor's source is a man between 25 and 39 years old in good health. The J gene is TRBJ2-5, the V gene TRBV28; tentative D call: TRBD2 (5 bases). The sample was naive CD8+ T cells sorted from blood. In DNA form, the CDR3 reads TGTGCCAGCAGTTTAAGCGGCCGGTACCAAGAGACCCAGTACTTC. It codes for CASSLSGRYQETQYF.